These 10 T cell receptor beta chains came from one sample sequenced in a study of Ad26.COV2.S vaccination and SARS-CoV-2 variants. Some clones are missing from TCRdb's copy, which holds only in-frame ones; the method was immunoSEQ multiplex PCR. The table lists about 480,000 clones, about 83% of them singletons, with roughly 13% in the top ten. Treatment given: 15 to 20 received Ad26.COV2.S at low or high dose, single or two shots; about 5 received placebo; per-sample allocation not given. At day 63 after the first vaccine or placebo injection, samples were drawn. The sequencing here drew on peripheral blood, taken in a trial of Ad26.COV2.S vaccine versus placebo. The receptors here all came from a person aged 18 to 65 who received the Ad26.COV2.S COVID-19 vaccine or a placebo.

The chain carries TRBV28 and TRBJ1-5; D might be TRBD1 (5 bases). Germline loops: CDR1 MDHEN, CDR2 SYDVKM. The CDR3 is made up of 13 amino acids. The V and J ends lost 6 bases and 5 bases respectively, with 11 bases between them. CDR3 protein: CASRKQEYQPQHF. CDR3 DNA: TGTGCCAGCAGAAAACAGGAATATCAGCCCCAGCATTTT. Using reference TRBV28 and TRBJ1-5 for the parts outside the CDR3, the full variable domain is DVKVTQSSRYLVKRTGEKVFLECVQDMDHENMFWYRQDPGLGLRLIYFSYDVKMKEKGDIPEGYSVSREKKERFSLILESASTNQTSMYLCASRKQEYQPQHFGDGTRLSIL.

This clone was counted once. The genes are TRBV18 and TRBJ2-7; the match to TRBD2 covers 11 bases. The CDR3 consists of 15 residues. V was clipped by 2 bases and J by 0 bases; unmatched bases: 0. Germline values: CDR1 KGHSH, CDR2 LQKENI. DNA for the CDR3: TGTGCCAGCTCACCAGGGACTAGCGGCTCCTACGAGCAGTACTTC. Its protein product is CASSPGTSGSYEQYF.

Comments on this clone: Mismatch with germline at one junction end may stem from a read error. The chain couples TRBV5-1 to TRBJ2-1, with 9 nucleotides matching TRBD1. Per germline, CDR1 SGHRS and CDR2 YFSETQ. The length of the CDR3 is 16 residues. The CDR3 loop is CASSLAVTPLRDRVLF. The CDR3 nucleotides read TGCGCCAGCAGCTTGGCCGTTACTCCACTTCGGGACAGGGTCCTCTTC.

The V gene is TRBV6-5, the J gene TRBJ1-6; D perhaps matches TRBD1 (5 bases). The V gene's germline CDR1 is MNHEY and CDR2 SVGAGI. V gave up 7 bases and J gave up 5 bases, with 9 bases separating them. This CDR3 spans 13 amino acids. The CDR3 here is CASKGTDNSPLHF. The CDR3 DNA reads TGTGCCAGCAAGGGGACCGATAATTCACCCCTCCACTTT.

This clone was found a few times. The rearrangement uses TRBV7-9 and TRBJ2-7; D call uncertain. This CDR3 spans 14 amino acids. In germline, CDR1 is SEHNR, CDR2 FQNEAQ (reference sequence). V shed 1 base and J shed 2 bases, with 9 bases lying between them. The CDR3 region is CASSLGRYPYEQYF. The CDR3, as DNA: TGTGCCAGCAGCTTAGGCCGCTACCCCTACGAGCAGTACTTC.

This clone was seen once. V and J are TRBV11-2 and TRBJ2-1; D not certain. CDR1 is SGHAT and CDR2 is FQNNGV in the germline V gene. The germline V and J ends were trimmed by 1 base and 8 bases, with 15 bases remaining between them. The CDR3 is 15 residues long. CDR3 amino acids: CASSLGRPVKDEQFF. The DNA for the CDR3 is TGTGCCAGCAGCTTAGGCCGGCCCGTTAAGGATGAGCAGTTCTTC.

The chain recombines TRBV28 with TRBJ1-5; 7 bases map to TRBD1. V was pared by 8 bases and J by 4 bases, with 8 bases of the junction left unmatched. Per the germline V gene, CDR1 is MDHEN and CDR2 is SYDVKM. The CDR3 is made up of 14 amino acids. The CDR3 reads CASGSTGLNQPQHF. The CDR3 region has the DNA TGTGCCAGCGGGTCGACAGGGTTGAATCAGCCCCAGCATTTT.

J is TRBJ1-2 and V is TRBV11-3; D is uncertain. V gave up 4 bases and J gave up 3 bases, with 9 bases separating them. This CDR3 region has 13 residues. Germline CDR1 reads SGHNT; CDR2 reads YENEEA. The CDR3 coding sequence is TGTGCCAGCAGCTACGGGGTGCACTATGGCTACACCTTC. Its translation is CASSYGVHYGYTF. Based on the CDR3 plus reference TRBV11-3 and TRBJ1-2, the full variable domain is EAGVVQSPRYKIIEKKQPVAFWCNPISGHNTLYWYLQNLGQGPELLIRYENEEAVDDSQLPKDRFSAERLKGVDSTLKIQPAELGDSAVYLCASSYGVHYGYTFGSGTRLTVV.

This rearrangement joins TRBV5-4 to TRBJ2-7; D gene uncertain. This CDR3 has 13 residues. The V end lost 2 bases, the J end lost 3 bases, and 9 bases lay between the germline ends. Germline V gives CDR1 SGHNT, CDR2 YYREEE (reference sequence). In nucleotides, the CDR3 is TGTGCCAGCAGCTTTGGACCGAACTACGAGCAGTACTTC. Protein sequence: CASSFGPNYEQYF.

The chain combines TRBV27 with TRBJ2-1; D uncertain. Germline V gene lookup returns CDR1 MNHEY and CDR2 SMNVEV (reference sequence). The CDR3 totals 13 residues. The V end lost 2 bases, the J end lost 8 bases, and 10 bases lay between the germline ends. The CDR3 region has the DNA TGTGCCAGCAGTTTAGGCGGCCGCTATGAGCAGTTCTTC. The encoded protein is CASSLGGRYEQFF.